Listed below are T cell receptor beta chains from one sample, sequenced in a study of blood T cell repertoires in COVID-19. TCRdb keeps only in-frame clones here, not all; method: immunoSEQ multiplex PCR. This sample has about 140,000 clones, with around 87% found just once. Sequencing input: peripheral blood. The receptor set was obtained from a human donor in a cohort sampled during active COVID-19. Each CDR3 is given with its conserved first and last residue. D genes are given only for firm matches. Size is stated for part of the rows, as once, few or many counts, or as a class when the clone is expanded.

NA	TRBJ2-1	TRBV24-1	NA	TGTGCCACCAGTGATAACAGGGCGATCGACAATGAGCAGTTCTTC	CATSDNRAIDNEQFF
NA	TRBJ1-4	TRBV12-3/TRBV12-4	NA	TGTGCCAGCAGCCCCCGGGAGAATGAAAAACTGTTTTTT	CASSPRENEKLFF
TRBD1	TRBJ1-5	TRBV30	NA	TGTGCCTGGAGTACAGGGGGCGGCCAGCCCCAGCATTTT	CAWSTGGGQPQHF
TRBD1	TRBJ1-4	TRBV5-1	NA	TGCGCCAGCAGCGACAGGGCCGCGGAAAAACTGTTTTTT	CASSDRAAEKLFF
TRBD1	TRBJ2-1	TRBV28	NA	TGTGCCAGCAGTCCGAACGACAGGGAGTACAATGAGCAGTTCTTC	CASSPNDREYNEQFF
NA	TRBJ2-1	TRBV10-3	NA	TGTGCCATCAGTGTACAGGGCAATGAGCAGTTCTTC	CAISVQGNEQFF
NA	TRBJ2-7	TRBV5-1	once	TGCGCCAGCATGAAACAGACAAGCTCCTACGAGCAGTACTTC	CASMKQTSSYEQYF
TRBD1	TRBJ1-2	TRBV5-4	few	TGTGCCAGCAGCTCACTCAGGGGGCCGGGCTATGGCTACACCTTC	CASSSLRGPGYGYTF
NA	TRBJ2-7	TRBV27	NA	TGTGCCAGCAGCTTATACAGGGCCACCTACGAGCAGTACTTC	CASSLYRATYEQYF
TRBD2	TRBJ2-2	TRBV13	once	TGTGCCAGCAGACTGGGACTAGCCCCCGGGGAGCTGTTTTTT	CASRLGLAPGELFF
TRBD1	TRBJ1-2	TRBV5-1	NA	TGCGCCAGCAGCCCAACAGGGGGCGACTATGGCTACACCTTC	CASSPTGGDYGYTF
TRBD1	TRBJ1-1	TRBV2	few	TGTGCCAGCAGCTTACAGGGGTTAGTGGAAGCTTTCTTT	CASSLQGLVEAFF
TRBD2	TRBJ2-1	TRBV7-9	NA	TGTGCCACGGGACTAGCGGGAGGTAATGAGCAGTTCTTC	CATGLAGGNEQFF
NA	TRBJ2-1	TRBV19	once	TGTGCCAGTACCCCCCCCGGGGGCGGGAGAGCCAATGAGCAGTTCTTC	CASTPPGGGRANEQFF
NA	TRBJ2-2	TRBV18	NA	TGTGCCAGCTCACAATTGGGGCAGACCGGGGAGCTGTTTTTT	CASSQLGQTGELFF
TRBD1	TRBJ1-5	TRBV6-2/TRBV6-3	NA	TGTGCCAGCAGCTCAAACAGGGGCCGTTATAGCAATCAGCCCCAGCATTTT	CASSSNRGRYSNQPQHF
NA	TRBJ1-3	TRBV11-2	NA	TGTGCCAGCAGCTCCAGGGGTTTTGGAAACACCATATATTTT	CASSSRGFGNTIYF
NA	TRBJ2-1	TRBV28	NA	TGTGCCAGCACCTTCGGCGGAGGGATACCCAATGAGCAGTTCTTC	CASTFGGGIPNEQFF
NA	TRBJ2-7	TRBV6-5	NA	TGTGCCAGCAGTTACGGAGCTAGCCTGAACTACGAGCAGTACTTC	CASSYGASLNYEQYF
NA	TRBJ2-3	TRBV30	NA	TGTGCCTGGAGTGCCGCGTCTCCCACAGATACGCAGTATTTT	CAWSAASPTDTQYF
TRBD2	TRBJ2-3	TRBV19	once	TGTGCCAGTAGTATTTTGGCTAGCGGCTCACCGGGCCCAGATACGCAGTATTTT	CASSILASGSPGPDTQYF
NA	TRBJ2-5	TRBV19	NA	TGTGCCAGTAGTGGGGTTGCCCGACAGGGAGGAGAGACCCAGTACTTC	CASSGVARQGGETQYF
NA	TRBJ2-3	TRBV12-3/TRBV12-4	NA	TGTGCCAGCAGCCGACAGACAGATACGCAGTATTTT	CASSRQTDTQYF
TRBD2	TRBJ2-7	TRBV19	NA	TGTGCCAGTAGCCCCGGGGGGGACGAGCAGTACTTC	CASSPGGDEQYF
NA	TRBJ1-1	TRBV6-1	NA	TGTGCCAGCAGTGAATGGCGGGGGAGCGCTGAAGCTTTCTTT	CASSEWRGSAEAFF